Here is one T cell receptor beta chain with its context. At one end the junction does not follow the germline gene, possibly because of a read error. TCR beta cDNA was prepared out of approximately 500 ng total RNA by means of a constant-region primer. Libraries of TCR beta came from three nested multiplex PCR rounds with slightly modified ARM-PCR. Forward primers for TRBV1-TRBV30 and a C-beta reverse primer served the first two PCR rounds, at about 10 cycles each. TCRdb called the multiplex PCR reads again in MiXCR, with one record for every CDR3 protein. The repertoire has tens of thousands of distinct CDR3 sequences, approximately 73% of them found once; the top ten carry approximately 19%. These data belong to a study of tumor-infiltrating lymphocytes in primary liver carcinoma. Taking about 17-33 mg of unsorted bulk tissue, the authors co-extracted RNA and DNA. Germline V CDR1 and CDR2: SGHNT, YYREEE (reference sequence). This CDR3 is 16 amino acids long.

The chain recombines TRBV5-4 with TRBJ2-5; the D gene could be TRBD1 or TRBD2 (7 bases each). The sequence was collected from a man aged 35-49 years with primary liver carcinoma and hepatitis B virus infection. Sequencing used liver tumor tissue from sampling region 2. Subset indicated: tumor region T2, inferior pole. CDR3 sequence (DNA): TGTGCCAGCAGCTTGGTGGCTAGCAGGGGGGGGGAGACCCTGTACTTC. Protein product: CASSLVASRGGETLYF.